Sequencing of this T cell receptor beta chain was carried out in a study of radiation and T cells in renal cell carcinoma. Germline V gene lookup returns CDR1 SNHLY and CDR2 FYNNEI. Losses at the gene ends were 4 bases for V and 4 bases for J; bases not matched to a gene: 4. CDR3 length: 15 residues. Time point in this sample: baseline pretreatment blood. Treatment described: 15 Gy SBRT to primary tumor, nephrectomy 4 weeks later. This table comes from immunoSEQ multiplex PCR, and its TCRdb copy is limited to in-frame clones, with some not included. Of more than 140,000 clones in the sample, 83% were seen once.

The V and J genes are TRBV2 and TRBJ2-1; 10 bases fit TRBD2. This clonotype originated in a woman aged 45-65 years with renal cell carcinoma. The sample consisted of blood, taken from a patient whose treatment included radiotherapy and nephrectomy. Here the CDR3 reads CASSARTSGYNEQFF. CDR3 bases: TGTGCCAGCAGTGCACGGACTAGCGGTTACAATGAGCAGTTCTTC.